These T cell receptor beta chains were read from a single sample in a study of CD8 T cells in Susac syndrome. TCRdb redid the calling of the immunoSEQ multiplex PCR reads with MiXCR, one entry per CDR3 protein. The data contain some 200,000 distinct CDR3 sequences, approximately 95% of them singletons. Source material: CD8+ T cells from PBMCs. These receptors were collected from a human donor with Susac syndrome. CDR3s include the opening cysteine and the closing phenylalanine or tryptophan. The order of the fields is D gene, V gene, J gene, clone size, CDR3 DNA, CDR3 protein. D genes are given only for firm matches. Some rows mark clone size as missing; the rest say once, few, many or name a class of expanded clone.

>-|TRBV13|TRBJ1-2|-
TGTGCCAGCAGCTTAGACAGTGGAACAGCTAACTATGGCTACACCTTC
CASSLDSGTANYGYTF
>-|TRBV30|TRBJ1-2|-
TGTGCCTGGTTGCAGGACTATGGCTACACCTTC
CAWLQDYGYTF
>-|TRBV24-1|TRBJ1-1|few
TGTGCCACCAGTGATTTGGAGAACACTGAAGCTTTCTTT
CATSDLENTEAFF
>-|TRBV15|TRBJ2-1|-
TGTGCCACCAGCAACGGTGTCGATGAGCAGTTCTTC
CATSNGVDEQFF
>-|TRBV5-1|TRBJ2-1|once
TGCGCCAGCAGCTTGGGTGGTAGAAGTAATGAGCAGTTCTTC
CASSLGGRSNEQFF
>-|TRBV13|TRBJ2-7|once
TGTGCCAGCAGCTCAGGGTCGGGTTTCTCCTACGAGCAGTACTTC
CASSSGSGFSYEQYF
>-|TRBV3-1|TRBJ1-1|-
TGTGCCAGCAGCCAAGATGGGGGGCCGAGGGTCGCTGAAGCTTTCTTT
CASSQDGGPRVAEAFF
>TRBD1|TRBV3-1|TRBJ1-1|-
TGTGCCAGCAGCCCCCCTAACAGGGGGCAGGACACTGAAGCTTTCTTT
CASSPPNRGQDTEAFF
>TRBD2|TRBV9|TRBJ2-5|-
TGTGCCAGCAGCCCCGGGAGCGGGGGGGCAAAAGAGACCCAGTACTTC
CASSPGSGGAKETQYF
>-|TRBV11-2|TRBJ2-7|-
TGTGCCAGCAGCTTAGTGCGCGGAGGGTCCTACGAGCAGTACTTC
CASSLVRGGSYEQYF
>-|TRBV5-5|TRBJ2-1|-
TGTGCCAGCAGCTTTGTGGGGGAGCAGTTCTTC
CASSFVGEQFF
>-|TRBV7-9|TRBJ2-7|-
TGTGCCAGCAGCCCCATTTGGGGTCAGCACGAGCAGTACTTC
CASSPIWGQHEQYF
>-|TRBV5-1|TRBJ1-1|-
TGCGCCAGCACCATTGTTCTCGGGGGGACTAACACTGAAGCTTTCTTT
CASTIVLGGTNTEAFF
>-|TRBV30|TRBJ2-3|-
TGTGCCTGGACCGAGGCCGGGGGCTCCACGCAGTATTTT
CAWTEAGGSTQYF
>TRBD2|TRBV7-2|TRBJ2-5|-
TGTGCCAGCAGCCCCGGGACTAGCGGGGGGGCGGCGGAGACCCAGTACTTC
CASSPGTSGGAAETQYF
>TRBD1|TRBV7-2|TRBJ2-7|-
TGTGCCAGCAGACAGGGGAGCCACGAGCAGTACTTC
CASRQGSHEQYF
>-|TRBV18|TRBJ2-6|-
TGTGCCAGCTCATCGGACGGGGGACCCGGGGCCAACGTCCTGACTTTC
CASSSDGGPGANVLTF
>-|TRBV18|TRBJ2-3|-
TGTGCCAGCTCACCAGTCGAATCAGATACGCAGTATTTT
CASSPVESDTQYF
>TRBD2|TRBV5-1|TRBJ2-5|-
TGCGCCAGCAGCTCTCCACTAGCGGGGGGGCCAGAGGAGACCCAGTACTTC
CASSSPLAGGPEETQYF
>TRBD2|TRBV9|TRBJ2-1|-
TGTGCCAGCGGACTAGCGGGCGATTACAATGAGCAGTTCTTC
CASGLAGDYNEQFF
>TRBD1|TRBV7-9|TRBJ2-5|-
TGTGCCAGCAGCGATCCGGACAGGGTGGAGACCCAGTACTTC
CASSDPDRVETQYF